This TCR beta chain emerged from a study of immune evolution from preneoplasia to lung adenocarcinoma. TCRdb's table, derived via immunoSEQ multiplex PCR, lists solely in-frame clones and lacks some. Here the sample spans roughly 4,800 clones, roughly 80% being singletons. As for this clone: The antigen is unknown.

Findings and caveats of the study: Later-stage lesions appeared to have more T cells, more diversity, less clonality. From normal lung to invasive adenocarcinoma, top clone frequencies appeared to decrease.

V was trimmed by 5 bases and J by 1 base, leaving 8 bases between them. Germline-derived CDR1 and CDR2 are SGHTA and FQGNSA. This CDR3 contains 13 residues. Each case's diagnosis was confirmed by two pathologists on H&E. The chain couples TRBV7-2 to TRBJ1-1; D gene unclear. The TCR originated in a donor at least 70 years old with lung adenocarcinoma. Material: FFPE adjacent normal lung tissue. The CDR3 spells CASSKPGNTEAFF. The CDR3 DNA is TGTGCCAGCAGCAAGCCAGGGAACACTGAAGCTTTCTTT.